This T cell receptor (beta chain) originates from a study of T cells in Graves' hyperthyroidism and ophthalmopathy. Study-wide points: Ophthalmopathy prediction by the model preceded onset by a median approximately six months.

From RNA transcripts, TCR beta CDR3 regions were amplified. With the HTBI primer set, the TCR CDR3 went through a first round of RT-PCR. TCRdb re-analysed the multiplex PCR reads in MiXCR, keeping a single row per CDR3 protein. The sample comprises approximately 150,000 distinct CDR3 sequences, about a tenth of which are singletons, and approximately 24% rests with the top ten. At least ten counts were recorded for this clonotype. Its specificity is not known. Patients with uncontrolled infections, other autoimmune diseases, pregnancy or lactation were excluded. The receptor was derived from a woman aged 18-35 years with Graves' hyperthyroidism that later progressed to Graves' ophthalmopathy. The sample comprised blood.

The CDR3 nucleotides are TGTGCCAGCAGTTTCCGGGGAGCCACAGATACGCAGTATTTT. Amino acids: CASSFRGATDTQYF. The V gene is TRBV28, the J gene TRBJ2-3; tentative D call: TRBD2 (5 bases). V gave up 3 bases and J gave up 2 bases, with 9 bases separating them. Germline V gene lookup returns CDR1 MDHEN and CDR2 SYDVKM. This CDR3 is 14 amino acids long.